The next 23 T cell receptor beta chains were all read from a single sample in a study of T cell changes during pregnancy in multiple sclerosis. TCRdb's copy holds only in-frame clones and misses some; the assay was immunoSEQ multiplex PCR. Among approximately 80,000 clones listed, around 90% were seen once. Source: PBMCs, taken in the first trimester of pregnancy. All receptors derive from a female donor in good health, serving as a control in a pregnancy study. Some clones in this sample may be carry-over from other donors' samples.

The chain links TRBV7-3 to TRBJ2-3; 9 nucleotides match TRBD2. In germline, CDR1 is SGHTA, CDR2 FQGTGA. Unmatched junction bases numbered 8, after V lost 4 bases and J lost 3 bases. The CDR3 runs to 16 residues. CDR3 region: CASSSKPGLATDTQYF. In DNA form, the CDR3 reads TGTGCCAGCAGCTCAAAACCGGGACTAGCAACAGATACGCAGTATTTT. Complete variable domain (other parts from reference TRBV7-3 and TRBJ2-3): GAGVSQTPSNKVTEKGKYVELRCDPISGHTALYWYRQSLGQGPEFLIYFQGTGAADDSGLPNDRFFAVRPEGSVSTLKIQRTERGDSAVYLCASSSKPGLATDTQYFGPGTRLTVL.

The V call is TRBV7-3, the J call TRBJ2-3; 7 bases match TRBD2. Losses at the gene ends were 3 bases for V and 2 bases for J; bases not matched to a gene: 8. Germline CDR1 is SGHTA and CDR2 is FQGTGA. The CDR3 spans 16 residues. DNA for the CDR3: TGTGCCAGCAGCTTTCTAGCGGAGACCTACACAGATACGCAGTATTTT. Translated, it gives CASSFLAETYTDTQYF.

This rearrangement joins TRBV6-5 to TRBJ1-2, with 9 positions matching TRBD1. CDR3 length: 14 amino acids. Germline V lookup: CDR1 MNHEY, CDR2 SVGAGI. The trim removed 6 bases at V and 4 bases at J, leaving 6 bases unmatched. In nucleotides, the CDR3 is TGTGCCAGCAGGAACAGGGGGCGCGGCTATGGCTACACCTTC. It encodes CASRNRGRGYGYTF.

The chain is built from TRBV7-9 and TRBJ2-6; the match to TRBD1 covers 7 bases. This CDR3 is 19 amino acids long. Germline CDR1 is SEHNR and CDR2 is FQNEAQ (reference sequence). The junction had 11 bases not matched to a gene; V was cut back by 2 bases and J by 1 base. The CDR3 sequence: CASSLYRDSHRSGANVLTF. The DNA for the CDR3 is TGTGCCAGCAGCTTATACCGGGACAGCCATCGGTCTGGGGCCAACGTCCTGACTTTC. The entire variable domain, with the rest obtained from reference TRBV7-9 and TRBJ2-6, is as follows: DTGVSQNPRHKITKRGQNVTFRCDPISEHNRLYWYRQTLGQGPEFLTYFQNEAQLEKSRLLSDRFSAERPKGSFSTLEIQRTEQGDSAMYLCASSLYRDSHRSGANVLTFGAGSRLTVL.

J is TRBJ1-6 and V is TRBV19, with D tentatively TRBD1 (6 bases). V was pared by 2 bases and J by 8 bases, with 19 bases between. The CDR3 runs 17 residues. Germline V gene lookup returns CDR1 LNHDA and CDR2 SQIVND (reference sequence). The CDR3 sequence: CASSISPTGSSDSPLHF. The CDR3 DNA is TGTGCCAGTAGTATAAGTCCGACAGGCTCCTCCGATTCACCCCTCCACTTT.

The J gene is TRBJ2-6, the V gene TRBV4-3, with TRBD1 matching over 8 bases. CDR1 and CDR2 from the germline V gene are LGHNA and YSLEER. V gave up 4 bases and J gave up 4 bases; unmatched junction bases: 3. The CDR3 length is 15 residues. CDR3 amino acids: CASSPTGDGANVLTF. The DNA for the CDR3 is TGCGCCAGCAGCCCGACAGGGGACGGGGCCAACGTCCTGACTTTC.

V gene TRBV13 combines with J gene TRBJ1-2; D may be TRBD1 (5 bases). This CDR3 has 15 residues. V gave up 0 bases and J gave up 6 bases, with 14 bases separating them. Germline V gene sequence: CDR1 PRHDT, CDR2 FYEKMQ (reference sequence). Here the CDR3 DNA reads TGTGCCAGCAGCTTAGGCCGGCAGGAGGGGAATGGCTACACCTTC. Protein: CASSLGRQEGNGYTF.

The chain uses TRBV4-1 and TRBJ1-6, with no clear D. The CDR3 has 16 amino acids. Germline-derived CDR1 and CDR2 are MGHRA and YSYEKL. Trimming cost V 1 base and J 0 bases, with 7 bases left between them. The CDR3 reads CASSQGSSSYNSPLHF. CDR3 DNA: TGCGCCAGCAGCCAAGGATCTAGCTCCTATAATTCACCCCTCCACTTT.

The gene calls are TRBV5-1 and TRBJ1-1; tentative D call: TRBD1 (6 bases). The CDR3 is made up of 14 amino acids. V was cut by 0 bases and J by 1 base, with 7 bases left in between. Germline V lookup: CDR1 SGHRS, CDR2 YFSETQ. The CDR3 protein is CASSLGRGNTEAFF. Written as DNA, the CDR3 is TGCGCCAGCAGCTTGGGCAGGGGGAACACTGAAGCTTTCTTT.

The gene calls are TRBV5-1 and TRBJ1-1; no firm D call. Between the trimmed V and J ends, which lost 0 bases and 3 bases, there was a span of 9 bases. This CDR3 is built from 14 residues. CDR1 and CDR2 from the germline V gene are SGHRS and YFSETQ. The CDR3 spells CASSLGGRDTEAFF. DNA for the CDR3: TGCGCCAGCAGCTTGGGAGGGCGGGACACTGAAGCTTTCTTT.

V gene TRBV5-1 combines with J gene TRBJ2-3, with 9 bases identical to TRBD2. The V segment lost 0 bases and the J segment 6 bases; nucleotides outside the gene matches: 8. Germline V gene sequence: CDR1 SGHRS, CDR2 YFSETQ. There are 16 residues in the CDR3. The DNA of the CDR3 is TGCGCCAGCAGCTTGGAGCGGGGGGCTCATCCCGATACGCAGTATTTT. Translation: CASSLERGAHPDTQYF. The whole variable domain, filled in from reference TRBV5-1 and TRBJ2-3, reads KAGVTQTPRYLIKTRGQQVTLSCSPISGHRSVSWYQQTPGQGLQFLFEYFSETQRNKGNFPGRFSGRQFSNSRSEMNVSTLELGDSALYLCASSLERGAHPDTQYFGPGTRLTVL.

CDR3 DNA sequence: TGTGCGAGCGGGCGGGCGGGGGAACTGTTTTTT. Its protein product is CASGRAGELFF. The V gene is TRBV28, the J gene TRBJ1-4; the D gene is possibly TRBD1 (5 bases). CDR3 length: 11 amino acids. CDR1 and CDR2 (germline): MDHEN, SYDVKM.

The chain employs TRBV2 and TRBJ2-5; 7 bases fit TRBD2. The CDR3 spans 15 residues. V lost 7 bases, J lost 4 bases, and 12 bases stayed unmatched. Germline CDR1 reads SNHLY; CDR2 reads FYNNEI. CDR3 nucleotide sequence: TGTGCCAGCACGTGGGAGCGGGGCCCCATAGAGACCCAGTACTTC. Protein product: CASTWERGPIETQYF.

The CDR3 loop reads CASSSYRDRGTDTQYF. The CDR3 DNA follows: TGTGCCAGCAGCTCATACCGGGACAGAGGCACAGATACGCAGTATTTT. V and J are TRBV5-6 and TRBJ2-3; 7 positions agree with TRBD1. Trimming at V came to 3 bases and at J to 1 base, leaving 8 bases not matched to a gene. The germline CDR1 and CDR2 sequences are SGHDT and YYEEEE. This CDR3 spans 16 amino acids.

The V gene is TRBV7-8, the J gene TRBJ2-3; TRBD2 matches 11 bases. The V and J ends lost 0 bases and 5 bases, in that order; junction bases with no gene match: 10. The length of the CDR3 is 18 residues. Germline assignment: CDR1 SGHVS and CDR2 FQNEAQ. CDR3 nucleotide sequence: TGTGCCAGCAGCTTAGCGGAGGGACTAGCGGCCCTCGGAGATACGCAGTATTTT. Protein: CASSLAEGLAALGDTQYF.

The table lists this clone with a count of one. The genes are TRBV5-1 and TRBJ1-2; D is undetermined. Germline CDR1 is SGHRS and CDR2 is YFSETQ. The V end lost 0 bases, the J end lost 4 bases, and 10 bases lay between the germline ends. The CDR3 covers 14 residues. The chain's CDR3 is CASSLAPGTYGYTF. The CDR3 bases are TGCGCCAGCAGCTTGGCCCCGGGAACCTATGGCTACACCTTC.

V usage is TRBV5-5 and J usage is TRBJ2-7, with TRBD1 identical over 7 bases. The junction had 12 bases not matched to a gene; V was cut back by 6 bases and J by 3 bases. This CDR3 is 15 amino acids long. The V gene's germline CDR1 is SGHKS and CDR2 YYEKEE (reference sequence). The CDR3 loop reads CASTYPGTAFYEQYF. In nucleotides, the CDR3 is TGTGCCAGCACCTACCCGGGGACAGCCTTCTACGAGCAGTACTTC.

The J gene is TRBJ2-1, the V gene TRBV5-6; 14 nucleotides align to TRBD2. CDR1 is SGHDT, CDR2 YYEEEE, per germline. V shed 3 bases, J shed 9 bases, and the junction held 2 bases outside the gene matches. The CDR3 is 14 amino acids. The CDR3 nucleotides read TGTGCCAGCAGCTCCGGACTAGCGGGAGGTGAGCAGTTCTTC. It codes for CASSSGLAGGEQFF.

The rearrangement uses TRBV27 and TRBJ1-1; maybe TRBD1 (5 bases). Germline values: CDR1 MNHEY, CDR2 SMNVEV (reference sequence). The CDR3 has 14 amino acids. Trimming cost V 0 bases and J 7 bases, with 12 bases left between them. The CDR3 DNA sequence: TGTGCCAGCAGTTTATCGTGGGGGGTTGATGAAGCTTTCTTT. Its protein product is CASSLSWGVDEAFF.

The rearrangement uses TRBV5-4 and TRBJ2-1; possible D gene TRBD1, 5 bases. Trimming shortened V by 3 bases and J by 7 bases, and 8 bases separated the two germline ends. Germline loops: CDR1 SGHNT, CDR2 YYREEE (reference sequence). The CDR3 runs 12 residues. CDR3 in DNA: TGTGCCAGCAGCTGGGGCCAAAATGAGCAGTTCTTC. Amino acids: CASSWGQNEQFF.

This chain links TRBV5-5 with TRBJ1-1; D is perhaps TRBD1 (5 bases). The CDR3 runs to 14 residues. Trimming stripped 4 bases from V and 0 bases from J, with 10 bases between. The germline gives CDR1 SGHKS, CDR2 YYEKEE (reference sequence). This chain's CDR3 is CASSDSQMNTEAFF. CDR3 DNA: TGTGCCAGCAGCGACAGCCAAATGAACACTGAAGCTTTCTTT.

CDR3 region: CASSPGLGVEAFF. The CDR3 DNA is TGTGCCAGCAGCCCTGGACTGGGAGTTGAAGCTTTCTTT. The J gene is TRBJ1-1, the V gene TRBV7-9, with D uncertain. The length of the CDR3 is 13 residues. Germline CDR1 is SEHNR and CDR2 is FQNEAQ (reference sequence). Deletions cut 5 bases from V and 7 bases from J, with 14 bases between.

V is TRBV7-9 and J is TRBJ2-3; TRBD2 matches 11 bases. In germline, CDR1 is SEHNR, CDR2 FQNEAQ (reference sequence). The CDR3 is 16 residues long. V lost 8 bases and J lost 2; bases outside the gene matches: 9. The CDR3 DNA reads TGTGCCAGCGCCCTCGGACTAGCGGGTAACACAGATACGCAGTATTTT. This gives the protein CASALGLAGNTDTQYF. The whole variable domain, remainder taken from reference TRBV7-9 and TRBJ2-3, is DTGVSQNPRHKITKRGQNVTFRCDPISEHNRLYWYRQTLGQGPEFLTYFQNEAQLEKSRLLSDRFSAERPKGSFSTLEIQRTEQGDSAMYLCASALGLAGNTDTQYFGPGTRLTVL.